Below, one T cell receptor (beta chain) is given with its context. Its target is not known. PCR employed 60 Vbeta and 13 Jbeta primers. Profiling relied on immunoSEQ multiplex PCR, and the TCRdb table lists in-frame clones only, not all of them. The repertoire holds about 120,000 clones, with 79% as singletons. This entry is derived from a study of cytomegalovirus exposure and HLA in healthy donors. This CDR3 has 14 amino acids. Trimming shortened V by 2 bases and J by 1 base, and 7 bases separated the two germline ends. CDR1 is MNHEY, CDR2 SMNVEV, per germline (reference sequence). Whole-study findings and limits: 87-base-pair reads could not separate some V segments, including TRBV6-2 and TRBV6-3. Per a later analysis, about 17,000 TCR beta sequences showed association with HLA alleles at 0.05 false discovery rate. Cytomegalovirus association was listed for 164 TCR beta chains.

The receptor's source is a man aged 30-40 years in good health and CMV-seropositive. J is TRBJ2-3 and V is TRBV27; tentatively, D is TRBD1 (5 bases). The sample consisted of PBMCs. CDR3 protein: CASSLIGGTDTQYF. CDR3 nucleotide sequence: TGTGCCAGCAGTTTAATAGGGGGCACAGATACGCAGTATTTT.